This is a list of T cell receptor beta chains from one sample in a study of cytomegalovirus exposure and HLA in healthy donors. TCRdb's copy holds only in-frame clones and misses some; the assay was immunoSEQ multiplex PCR. The table includes 150,000 to 200,000 clones, 68% detected once. Input material: PBMCs. The receptor set was obtained from a middle-aged woman in good health and CMV-seropositive. Both conserved end residues are part of each CDR3. Fields, in order: CDR3 protein, J gene, V gene.

CASSLSAGPYEQNF TRBJ2-7 TRBV27
CASSVGETGRPLHF TRBJ1-6 TRBV9
CASSNHYEQYF TRBJ2-7 TRBV6-5
CASSIGGPGGREPQHF TRBJ1-5 TRBV19
CASSRAGLAGGKNEQFF TRBJ2-1 TRBV28
CASSFEGTYEQYF TRBJ2-7 TRBV6-5
CASSVGQGVEQFF TRBJ2-1 TRBV4-1
CASSLSYQGYNEQFF TRBJ2-1 TRBV7-8
CASRTQGGKLAKNIQYF TRBJ2-4 TRBV2
CASRWTGNTEAFF TRBJ1-1 TRBV7-9
CASSLDWLGGYGYPF TRBJ1-2 TRBV11-2
CASSTTGRVYEQYF TRBJ2-7 TRBV19
CASSPVGGSRNTIYF TRBJ1-3 TRBV7-2
CASSDGGALGTGELFF TRBJ2-2 TRBV11-2
CASSLYGGRREQFF TRBJ2-1 TRBV5-1
CATGSAGIGNTIYF TRBJ1-3 TRBV28
CATSREFSGGNGELFF TRBJ2-2 TRBV15
CASRAVSGPSTDTQYF TRBJ2-3 TRBV27
CASSLGGSPSTDTQYF TRBJ2-3 TRBV5-1
CAISESSSYEQYF . TRBV10-3
CASRRQGSDSPLHF TRBJ1-6 TRBV6-5
CASSQDRGNTGELFF TRBJ2-2 TRBV4-3
CASSRGGDTQYF TRBJ2-3 TRBV5-4
CASSDPGPLHF TRBJ1-6 TRBV6-1
CASSQDSGQGTLNYGYPF TRBJ1-2 TRBV4-1
CASSPGTYSNQPQHF TRBJ1-5 TRBV7-2
CASSLDPLTNEKLFF TRBJ1-4 TRBV11-2
CASSRTSGMLDTQYF TRBJ2-3 TRBV6-5
CASSQASGGDEQFF TRBJ2-1 TRBV4-2
CASSLPGRDNEQFF TRBJ2-1 TRBV5-4
CSSSPTTSGRAYEQYF TRBJ2-7 TRBV7-9
CASSLELNQPQHF TRBJ1-5 TRBV27
CASSLYGINEQFF TRBJ2-1 TRBV27
CASRDPYRGRNQPQHF TRBJ1-5 TRBV2
CASSSGVGNQPQHF TRBJ1-5 TRBV28
CASSQGQGRETQYF TRBJ2-5 TRBV7-6
CSVEDRQGAIGYTF TRBJ1-2 TRBV29-1
CASSEAGQQGIYEQYF TRBJ2-7 TRBV6-1
CASSSYSGSSTDTQYF TRBJ2-3 TRBV27
CASSLEEGAINAEAFF TRBJ1-1 TRBV5-6
CSVSVLGANVLTF TRBJ2-6 TRBV29-1
CAWRRQGARNTEAFF TRBJ1-1 TRBV30